The 26 T cell receptor beta chains reported below all come from one sample, sequenced in a study of blood T cell repertoires in COVID-19. Only in-frame clones appear in the TCRdb table, and some are missing; sequencing was by immunoSEQ multiplex PCR. Of about 25,000 clones in the sample, 85% to 90% were seen once. Material: peripheral blood. The receptors were gathered from a man between 65 and 80 years old with active COVID-19.

The chain couples TRBV7-3 to TRBJ2-3; 10 bases are shared with TRBD2. Germline CDR1 and CDR2: SGHTA and FQGTGA. The CDR3 runs 17 residues. V gave up 5 bases and J gave up 2 bases; unmatched junction bases: 10. In DNA form, the CDR3 reads TGTGCCAGCAGCGTTACCCGAGCGGGGGGGATCACAGATACGCAGTATTTT. It codes for CASSVTRAGGITDTQYF.

V is TRBV11-2 and J is TRBJ1-1; TRBD1 matches at 8 bases. The CDR3 length is 14 residues. The J segment lost 4 bases and the V segment lost 4 bases, leaving 5 bases of the junction unmatched. The germline gives CDR1 SGHAT, CDR2 FQNNGV. The CDR3 sequence: CASSYGQGATEAFF. The DNA for the CDR3 is TGTGCCAGCAGCTACGGACAGGGCGCCACTGAAGCTTTCTTT.

This clone occurred a few times. The chain joins TRBV6-4 to TRBJ1-6; 9 positions match TRBD1. Germline V gene data show CDR1 as MRHNA and CDR2 as SNTAGT. This CDR3 region has 15 residues. The V segment lost 3 bases and the J segment 10 bases; nucleotides outside the gene matches: 7. CDR3 sequence (DNA): TGTGCCAGCAGTGAATCGGGACAGGGATGGTCACCCCTCCACTTT. The encoded protein is CASSESGQGWSPLHF.

J is TRBJ2-1 and V is TRBV19; 7 bases agree with TRBD1. The germline V gene encodes CDR1 LNHDA and CDR2 SQIVND (reference sequence). The V and J ends lost 1 base and 6 bases, in that order; junction bases with no gene match: 9. The length of the CDR3 is 16 residues. As DNA, the CDR3 is TGTGCCAGTAGTATAGCCGGACAGGTCTCCGGCAATGAGCAGTTCTTC. As protein: CASSIAGQVSGNEQFF.

This clone has more than one count but fewer than ten. The rearrangement joins TRBV9 to TRBJ1-6; D possibly corresponds to TRBD1 (6 bases). This CDR3 is built from 16 residues. The germline V and J ends were trimmed by 5 bases and 8 bases, with 20 bases remaining between them. The germline CDR1 and CDR2 sequences are SGDLS and YYNGEE. The CDR3 loop is CASSETGLGTDSPLHF. In nucleotides, the CDR3 is TGTGCCAGCAGTGAGACAGGACTAGGCACCGATTCACCCCTCCACTTT.

To note about this clone: This same CDR3 is encoded by further DNA sequences in the sample. V is TRBV9 and J is TRBJ1-1, with a possible D match to TRBD1 (5 bases). The germline CDR1 and CDR2 sequences are SGDLS and YYNGEE. V was trimmed by 0 bases and J by 3 bases, leaving 6 bases between them. The CDR3 is 13 residues long. Here the CDR3 reads CASSVGRDTEAFF. For the CDR3, the DNA is TGTGCCAGCAGCGTAGGCAGGGACACTGAAGCTTTCTTT.

The chain recombines TRBV4-1 with TRBJ2-5; D is perhaps TRBD1 (5 bases). The V gene's germline CDR1 is MGHRA and CDR2 YSYEKL. The V and J ends lost 1 base and 2 bases respectively, with 8 bases between them. The CDR3 sequence is 14 residues long. CDR3 residues: CASSQVQAQETQYF. In DNA, the CDR3 is TGCGCCAGCAGCCAAGTACAGGCTCAAGAGACCCAGTACTTC.

The chain employs TRBV12-3 or TRBV12-4 and TRBJ1-4, with D unclear. The CDR3 extends over 13 amino acids. Trimming cost V 2 bases and J 6 bases, with 7 bases left between them. For the CDR3, the DNA is TGTGCCAGCAGTTTACAGAGGGATGAAAAACTGTTTTTT. It encodes CASSLQRDEKLFF.

This chain connects TRBV19 to TRBJ1-1, with D possibly TRBD1 on 5 matching bases. Germline CDR1 LNHDA, CDR2 SQIVND (reference sequence). V was clipped by 7 bases and J by 4 bases, with 19 bases between them. CDR3 length: 15 residues. In DNA, the CDR3 is TGTGCCAGTATTAAGGGGAGGGGATTAACCACTGAAGCTTTCTTT. It codes for CASIKGRGLTTEAFF.

This rearrangement joins TRBV19 to TRBJ2-2; tentative D call: TRBD1 (6 bases). The CDR3 has 16 residues. V lost 7 bases to trimming and J lost 0 bases, with 15 bases between them. Germline-derived CDR1 and CDR2 are LNHDA and SQIVND (reference sequence). The CDR3 here is CASKKQTGANTGELFF. The CDR3 bases are TGTGCCAGTAAGAAACAGACAGGTGCGAACACCGGGGAGCTGTTTTTT.

This chain uses TRBV7-2 with TRBJ2-3, with a possible D match to TRBD2 (7 bases). The CDR3 totals 15 residues. With 5 bases removed from V and 5 bases from J, the gap between germline ends came to 17 bases. Germline assignment: CDR1 SGHTA and CDR2 FQGNSA. The CDR3 loop is CASSPRGAHLDTQYF. CDR3 in DNA: TGTGCCAGCAGCCCCCGGGGGGCGCACCTAGATACGCAGTATTTT.

The chain recombines TRBV10-3 with TRBJ1-2; 8 bases align to TRBD1. Unmatched junction bases numbered 12, after V lost 10 bases and J lost 5 bases. Germline CDR1 ENHRY, CDR2 SYGVKD. The CDR3 is 14 residues long. The CDR3 loop reads CATRDPGGEYGYTF. For the CDR3, the DNA is TGTGCCACCAGAGACCCAGGGGGCGAATATGGCTACACCTTC.

This chain connects TRBV6-2 or TRBV6-3 to TRBJ1-1; no clear D gene. V lost 4 bases and J 12 bases, leaving 12 bases between the germline ends. Germline V gene data show CDR1 as MNHEY and CDR2 as SVGEGT. The CDR3 extends over 11 amino acids. The CDR3 nucleotides read TGTGCCAGCAGTTCGGTTTCTACGACTTTCTTT. It codes for CASSSVSTTFF.

This chain links TRBV24-1 with TRBJ2-3; 7 bases agree with TRBD1. The CDR3 contains 16 residues. CDR1 and CDR2 (germline): KGHDR, SFDVKD. Unmatched junction bases numbered 7, after V lost 2 bases and J lost 3 bases. The CDR3, as DNA: TGTGCCACCAGTGATTCATACAGGGGCGGTACAGATACGCAGTATTTT. This codes for CATSDSYRGGTDTQYF.

The chain uses TRBV6-6 and TRBJ2-2; 12 bases are a match to TRBD2. J gave up 6 bases and V 2 bases, and 4 bases lay outside the gene matches. Germline CDR1 MNHNY, CDR2 SVGAGI (reference sequence). This CDR3 has 16 residues. The CDR3 DNA reads as TGTGCCAGCAGTTACCCGACTAGCGGGGGTCCCGGGGAGCTGTTTTTT. Translating gives CASSYPTSGGPGELFF.

The chain links TRBV10-1 to TRBJ2-1; D possibly corresponds to TRBD2 (6 bases). In germline, CDR1 is WNHNN, CDR2 SYGVQD (reference sequence). The germline V and J ends were trimmed by 5 bases and 1 base, with 9 bases remaining between them. The CDR3 spans 14 residues. In DNA form, the CDR3 reads TGCGCCAGCAGTCCCGGGGGATCCTACAATGAGCAGTTCTTC. Residues: CASSPGGSYNEQFF.

The chain recombines TRBV6-2 or TRBV6-3 with TRBJ1-1; D unresolved. There are 15 residues in the CDR3. V gave up 0 bases and J gave up 4 bases, with 12 bases separating them. The germline gives CDR1 MNHEY, CDR2 SVGEGT. DNA of the CDR3: TGTGCCAGCAGTTACTCGAGGGCGGGCTTCACTGAAGCTTTCTTT. It codes for CASSYSRAGFTEAFF.

V and J are TRBV7-2 and TRBJ2-7; 8 bases map to TRBD2. This CDR3 has 15 residues. V trimming: 5 bases; J trimming: 2 bases; junction bases outside the gene matches: 8. The germline CDR1 and CDR2 sequences are SGHTA and FQGNSA. For the CDR3, the DNA is TGTGCCAGCAGCGCTACGGGGGGGCCCGCCTACGAGCAGTACTTC. This sequence encodes CASSATGGPAYEQYF.

The J gene is TRBJ1-1, the V gene TRBV24-1; 7 bases map to TRBD1. V lost 3 bases, J lost 8 bases, and 2 bases stayed unmatched. This CDR3 contains 12 residues. CDR1 and CDR2 (germline): KGHDR, SFDVKD. The CDR3 loop reads CATSDTDREAFF. CDR3 sequence (DNA): TGTGCCACCAGTGATACGGACAGGGAAGCTTTCTTT.

This clone was picked up one time. V usage is TRBV5-6 and J usage is TRBJ2-2, with TRBD2 matching 14 bases. CDR1 and CDR2 from the germline V gene are SGHDT and YYEEEE. V dropped 0 bases and J dropped 4; count of bases not matched to a gene: 5. The CDR3 runs 18 residues. CDR3 bases: TGTGCCAGCAGCTTGGGACTAGCGGGGGGGCCGCCCACCGGGGAGCTGTTTTTT. Protein sequence: CASSLGLAGGPPTGELFF. Filled out from reference TRBV5-6 and TRBJ2-2, the complete variable domain reads DAGVTQSPTHLIKTRGQQVTLRCSPKSGHDTVSWYQQALGQGPQFIFQYYEEEERQRGNFPDRFSGHQFPNYSSELNVNALLLGDSALYLCASSLGLAGGPPTGELFFGEGSRLTVL.

This chain joins TRBV19 and TRBJ2-7; tentative D call: TRBD1 (5 bases). V was clipped by 7 bases and J by 1 base, with 14 bases between them. CDR1 is LNHDA and CDR2 is SQIVND in the germline V gene (reference sequence). This CDR3 has 14 amino acids. CDR3 coding DNA: TGTGCCAGTAATACGGACACTCTGTCCTACGAGCAGTACTTC. It specifies CASNTDTLSYEQYF.

The CDR3 DNA reads as TGTGCCAGCAGCCCCCAAGGGGCCCTAACCGGGGAGCTGTTTTTT. This gives the protein CASSPQGALTGELFF. This chain uses TRBV6-5 with TRBJ2-2; D possibly corresponds to TRBD1 (5 bases). Trimming pared 6 bases from V and 5 bases from J, leaving 16 bases between. CDR3 length: 15 residues. The germline CDR1 and CDR2 sequences are MNHEY and SVGAGI.

This chain connects TRBV9 to TRBJ2-5; D is undetermined. This CDR3 has 14 residues. Trimming removed 0 bases at V and 2 bases at J, with 8 bases between. Per the germline V gene, CDR1 is SGDLS and CDR2 is YYNGEE. This CDR3 is CASSVVGGQETQYF. The DNA for the CDR3 is TGTGCCAGCAGCGTAGTCGGCGGTCAAGAGACCCAGTACTTC. The full variable domain, completed using reference TRBV9 and TRBJ2-5, is DSGVTQTPKHLITATGQRVTLRCSPRSGDLSVYWYQQSLDQGLQFLIQYYNGEERAKGNILERFSAQQFPDLHSELNLSSLELGDSALYFCASSVVGGQETQYFGPGTRLLVL.

This clone was detected a few times. The chain uses TRBV7-3 and TRBJ1-2; 10 bases match TRBD1. Germline-derived CDR1 and CDR2 are SGHTA and FQGTGA. CDR3 length equals 15 residues. The V segment lost 4 bases and the J segment 3 bases; nucleotides outside the gene matches: 5. This CDR3 is CASSWGQGSDYGYTF. In DNA form, the CDR3 reads TGTGCCAGCAGCTGGGGACAGGGGAGCGACTATGGCTACACCTTC.

The chain joins TRBV13 to TRBJ1-2; the D gene is possibly TRBD1 (6 bases). Trimming left V 4 bases short and J 0 bases short, with 9 bases between. The CDR3 runs 14 residues. Germline CDR1 reads PRHDT; CDR2 reads FYEKMQ (reference sequence). CDR3 residues: CASSYRTANYGYTF. The CDR3 nucleotides are TGTGCCAGCAGCTATAGGACAGCTAACTATGGCTACACCTTC.

In its sample, this clone was seen a few times. The genes are TRBV4-2 and TRBJ1-4, with TRBD1 as a possible D gene (5 bases). This CDR3 contains 15 residues. Trimming cost V 2 bases and J 11 bases, with 18 bases left between them. Germline values: CDR1 LGHNA, CDR2 YNFKEQ. CDR3 sequence (DNA): TGTGCCAGCAGCCAAACGACAGTCTTGGGGGGGAAACTGTTTTTT. It codes for CASSQTTVLGGKLFF.